The 25 T cell receptor beta chains in this list originate from one sample, sequenced in a study of early stage breast cancer tumors. Measured with immunoSEQ multiplex PCR; TCRdb has only the in-frame clones, and not every one. The sample consists of around 14,000 clones, 70% to 80% of them appearing once. The sample comprised normal breast tissue next to the tumor. These receptors were obtained from a person between 50 and 60 years old with breast cancer.

The V and J genes are TRBV29-1 and TRBJ2-4; D gene ambiguous. Trimming removed 7 bases from V and 7 bases from J, with 20 bases in between. This CDR3 has 14 amino acids. Looked up from germline, CDR1 is SQVTM and CDR2 is ANQGSEA. CDR3 coding DNA: TGCAGCGCAACCCAGCAGTTAGGGTCCAACATTCAGTACTTC. Translating it yields CSATQQLGSNIQYF.

This rearrangement joins TRBV10-1 to TRBJ2-3; 14 bases are a match to TRBD2. The length of the CDR3 is 17 residues. Per the germline V gene, CDR1 is WNHNN and CDR2 is SYGVQD (reference sequence). V was pared by 4 bases and J by 2 bases, with 5 bases of the junction left unmatched. The CDR3 nucleotides are TGCGCCAGCAGTGTTGGACTAGCGGGGGGTACCACAGATACGCAGTATTTT. The encoded protein is CASSVGLAGGTTDTQYF.

On this clone itself: Sequence at one end of the junction differs from germline and may be a read error. The J gene is TRBJ1-2, the V gene TRBV23-1; 8 positions agree with TRBD1. TRBV23-1 is identified as an open reading frame with a role that is uncertain. This CDR3 comprises 16 residues. DNA of the CDR3: TGCGCCAGCAGCCAATCTCGGACAGGGCGACCCTATGGCTACACCTTC. Translation gives CASSQSRTGRPYGYTF.

The chain joins TRBV4-3 to TRBJ1-6; D is unresolved. Trimming removed 0 bases from V and 3 bases from J, with 9 bases in between. The CDR3 has 16 residues. Germline V gene data show CDR1 as LGHNA and CDR2 as YSLEER. The CDR3 nucleotides are TGCGCCAGCAGCCAAGATTCGGGGAACTATAATTCACCCCTCCACTTT. It codes for CASSQDSGNYNSPLHF.

V is TRBV5-8 and J is TRBJ2-7, with D unclear. Germline lookup yields CDR1 SGHTS and CDR2 YDEGEE. V lost 2 bases, J lost 0 bases, and 12 bases lay in between. The CDR3 extends over 15 amino acids. CDR3 sequence: CASSFFRTDSYEQYF. The CDR3 DNA follows: TGTGCCAGCAGCTTTTTCCGGACGGACTCCTACGAGCAGTACTTC.

J is TRBJ2-5 and V is TRBV2, with 9 positions matching TRBD2. V lost 8 bases to trimming and J lost 7 bases; unmatched junction nucleotides: 11. The germline gives CDR1 SNHLY, CDR2 FYNNEI. The CDR3 runs to 14 residues. The CDR3 loop reads CASSPGTSPGTQYF. The CDR3 DNA sequence: TGTGCCAGCTCCCCCGGGACTAGCCCGGGGACCCAGTACTTC.

The V gene is TRBV27, the J gene TRBJ2-7; no definite D call. CDR3 length: 13 amino acids. Germline CDR1 MNHEY, CDR2 SMNVEV (reference sequence). Deletions cut 10 bases from V and 2 bases from J, with 15 bases between. The CDR3: CANKTYPPYEQYF. CDR3 nucleotide sequence: TGTGCCAATAAGACTTACCCCCCCTACGAGCAGTACTTC.

The chain is built from TRBV5-1 and TRBJ2-2; TRBD2 matches at 13 bases. Germline V gene lookup returns CDR1 SGHRS and CDR2 YFSETQ. The CDR3 runs to 16 residues. Trimming took 3 bases from V and 6 from J; bases not matched to a gene: 5. CDR3 amino acids: CASSYGLAGAPGELFF. In DNA, the CDR3 is TGCGCCAGCAGCTACGGACTAGCGGGAGCCCCCGGGGAGCTGTTTTTT.

The chain joins TRBV6-5 to TRBJ2-7, with D possibly TRBD2 on 5 matching bases. The ends were cut back, 6 bases at V and 6 bases at J, with 15 bases in the middle. Germline V gene sequence: CDR1 MNHEY, CDR2 SVGAGI. The CDR3 has 13 amino acids. The CDR3 region has the DNA TGTGCCAGCAGAGAGGACTCAGTACGCGAGCAGTACTTC. This encodes CASREDSVREQYF.

The gene calls are TRBV7-8 and TRBJ2-2; 9 nucleotides match TRBD1. The CDR3 has 16 residues. Looked up from germline, CDR1 is SGHVS and CDR2 is FQNEAQ. The V and J ends lost 5 bases and 5 bases, in that order; junction bases with no gene match: 9. This chain's CDR3 is CASSPPGQGGTGELFF. The DNA for the CDR3 is TGTGCCAGCAGCCCGCCGGGACAGGGAGGAACCGGGGAGCTGTTTTTT.

The chain carries TRBV4-3 and TRBJ1-2; TRBD1 is a possible D gene (6 bases). The V and J ends lost 0 bases and 8 bases respectively, with 16 bases between them. The CDR3 consists of 15 residues. Germline lookup yields CDR1 LGHNA and CDR2 YSLEER. For the CDR3, the DNA is TGCGCCAGCAGCCAAGATCTGGCAGGGGCGAGAGGCTACACCTTC. As protein: CASSQDLAGARGYTF.

This clone has just one count. The chain uses TRBV18 and TRBJ1-3; 8 bases match TRBD1. Trimming at V came to 0 bases and at J to 4 bases, leaving 8 bases not matched to a gene. The CDR3 totals 17 residues. Germline CDR1 is KGHSH and CDR2 is LQKENI. CDR3 sequence: CASSPPPDRVSGNTIYF. The CDR3, as DNA: TGTGCCAGCTCACCACCACCGGACAGGGTGTCCGGAAACACCATATATTTT.

The chain combines TRBV27 with TRBJ2-7, with D possibly being TRBD2 (6 bases). V shed 6 bases and J shed 8 bases, with 14 bases lying between them. The germline CDR1 and CDR2 sequences are MNHEY and SMNVEV (reference sequence). The CDR3 totals 12 residues. As DNA, the CDR3 is TGTGCCAGCAGCCTGGGGGGACTCAAGCAGTACTTC. Translation gives CASSLGGLKQYF.

The chain employs TRBV7-9 and TRBJ1-2; D may be TRBD1 (6 bases). Trimming took 2 bases from V and 8 from J, leaving 15 bases between them. This CDR3 region has 14 residues. In germline, CDR1 is SEHNR, CDR2 FQNEAQ (reference sequence). CDR3 amino acids: CASSLFSDSQGYTF. The CDR3 region has the DNA TGTGCCAGCAGCTTATTTTCGGACAGTCAAGGCTACACCTTC.

V and J are TRBV30 and TRBJ2-1; no definite D call. The V end was cut by 2 bases, the J end by 0 bases, with 8 bases between. From germline, CDR1 is GTSNPN and CDR2 SVGIG (reference sequence). This CDR3 spans 14 amino acids. CDR3 sequence (DNA): TGTGCCTGGAGTTCAGGATACTCCTACAATGAGCAGTTCTTC. This gives the protein CAWSSGYSYNEQFF.

Worth noting for this clone: The CDR3 end shows no conserved phenylalanine or tryptophan, and so a read error is likely. V is TRBV18 and J is TRBJ1-4; TRBD1 matches at 9 bases. The CDR3 is 14 amino acids. Germline-derived CDR1 and CDR2 are KGHSH and LQKENI. With V trimmed by 4 bases and J by 4 bases, 1 base remained unmatched. CDR3 sequence (DNA): TGTGCCAGCTCACGACAGGGGGATAATGAAAAACTGTTTTGT. It is translated as CASSRQGDNEKLFC.

This chain links TRBV5-1 with TRBJ2-3; 14 bases agree with TRBD2. Germline assignment: CDR1 SGHRS and CDR2 YFSETQ. The V gene end was trimmed by 5 bases and the J gene end by 4 bases; junction bases not matched to a gene: 12. CDR3 length equals 18 residues. The CDR3 sequence is CASSSLGTSGGSSDTQYF. The CDR3 DNA reads as TGCGCCAGCAGTTCACTCGGGACTAGCGGGGGTTCTTCAGATACGCAGTATTTT.

This rearrangement joins TRBV5-8 to TRBJ2-1; 13 bases line up with TRBD2. Germline lookup yields CDR1 SGHTS and CDR2 YDEGEE. The trim removed 2 bases at V and 7 bases at J, leaving 3 bases unmatched. This CDR3 has 15 residues. CDR3: CASSLLAGGPNEQFF. DNA of the CDR3: TGTGCCAGCAGCTTACTAGCGGGAGGGCCTAATGAGCAGTTCTTC.

The chain employs TRBV7-6 and TRBJ2-5; D assignment may be TRBD1 or TRBD2 (6 bases each). V was clipped by 8 bases and J by 0 bases, with 10 bases between them. This CDR3 is built from 13 residues. Germline CDR1 SGHVS, CDR2 FNYEAQ. In DNA, the CDR3 is TGTGCCAGCGGCGGGACAAACCAAGAGACCCAGTACTTC. Translated: CASGGTNQETQYF.

The chain uses TRBV4-3 and TRBJ2-7, with TRBD1 matching over 8 bases. Per the germline V gene, CDR1 is LGHNA and CDR2 is YSLEER. This CDR3 spans 15 amino acids. Losses at the gene ends were 2 bases for V and 7 bases for J; bases not matched to a gene: 10. CDR3 DNA: TGCGCCAGCAGCCAACTTCCGGACAGGGTAGGGGAGCAGTACTTC. Translation: CASSQLPDRVGEQYF.

The V call is TRBV18, the J call TRBJ2-3; TRBD2 might be the D (6 bases). The CDR3 is 17 residues long. From germline, CDR1 is KGHSH and CDR2 LQKENI. The V and J ends lost 1 base and 0 bases respectively, with 14 bases between them. CDR3 sequence (DNA): TGTGCCAGCTCACCACGACTACTGGGGGGTAGCACAGATACGCAGTATTTT. Amino acid sequence: CASSPRLLGGSTDTQYF.

The V and J genes are TRBV29-1 and TRBJ2-2; possible D gene TRBD2, 7 bases. This CDR3 is 13 amino acids long. The germline CDR1 and CDR2 sequences are SQVTM and ANQGSEA. Between the trimmed V and J ends, which lost 7 bases and 7 bases, there was a span of 16 bases. CDR3 residues: CSALWRGGGELFF. The CDR3 region has the DNA TGCAGCGCCCTGTGGAGGGGGGGCGGGGAGCTGTTTTTT.

A single count supports this clone. The V gene is TRBV9, the J gene TRBJ2-1; D possibly corresponds to TRBD2 (6 bases). The CDR3 covers 16 residues. V gave up 3 bases and J gave up 4 bases, with 17 bases separating them. Germline loops: CDR1 SGDLS, CDR2 YYNGEE. The CDR3 region has the DNA TGTGCCAGCAGCGCTCGGGGTAGCGGCAAATACAATGAGCAGTTCTTC. Translating it yields CASSARGSGKYNEQFF.

The V call is TRBV5-1, the J call TRBJ2-5, with D maybe TRBD2 (6 bases). The CDR3 loop spans 15 amino acids. Germline CDR1 is SGHRS and CDR2 is YFSETQ. V gave up 0 bases and J gave up 4 bases, with 13 bases separating them. The CDR3 bases are TGCGCCAGCAGCTTGGAGATGGGCGGGACAGAGACCCAGTACTTC. As protein: CASSLEMGGTETQYF. The whole variable domain, filled in from reference TRBV5-1 and TRBJ2-5, reads KAGVTQTPRYLIKTRGQQVTLSCSPISGHRSVSWYQQTPGQGLQFLFEYFSETQRNKGNFPGRFSGRQFSNSRSEMNVSTLELGDSALYLCASSLEMGGTETQYFGPGTRLLVL.

V and J are TRBV2 and TRBJ1-5, with 8 bases identical to TRBD1. V trimming: 4 bases; J trimming: 11 bases; junction bases outside the gene matches: 7. Looked up from germline, CDR1 is SNHLY and CDR2 is FYNNEI. This CDR3 comprises 13 residues. CDR3: CASSGTGKGAQHF. In nucleotides, the CDR3 is TGTGCCAGCAGTGGGACAGGGAAGGGGGCCCAGCATTTT.